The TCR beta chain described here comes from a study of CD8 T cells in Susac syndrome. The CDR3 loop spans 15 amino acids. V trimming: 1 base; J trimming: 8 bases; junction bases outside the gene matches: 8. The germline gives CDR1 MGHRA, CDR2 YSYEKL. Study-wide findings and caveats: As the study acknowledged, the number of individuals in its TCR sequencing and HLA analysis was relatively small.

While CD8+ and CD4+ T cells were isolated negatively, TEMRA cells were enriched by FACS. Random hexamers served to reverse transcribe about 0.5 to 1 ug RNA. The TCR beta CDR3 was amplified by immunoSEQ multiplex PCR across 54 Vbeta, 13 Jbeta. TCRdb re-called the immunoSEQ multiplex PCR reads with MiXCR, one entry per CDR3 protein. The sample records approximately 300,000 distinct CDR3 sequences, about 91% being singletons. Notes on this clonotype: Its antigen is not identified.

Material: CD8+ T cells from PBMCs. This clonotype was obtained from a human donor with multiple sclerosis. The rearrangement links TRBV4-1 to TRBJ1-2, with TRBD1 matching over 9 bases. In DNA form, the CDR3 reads TGCGCCAGCAGCCAAGGGACAGGGGATTATATCGGCTACACCTTC. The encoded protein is CASSQGTGDYIGYTF.